What follows are 26 T cell receptor beta chains derived from one specimen sequenced in a study of CD8 T cells in Susac syndrome. The authors reverse transcribed about 0.5 to 1 ug RNA with random hexamers. Each CDR3 protein gets one entry after TCRdb re-called the immunoSEQ multiplex PCR reads with MiXCR. The table has about 150,000 distinct CDR3 sequences, about 95% seen once. Sequencing used CD4+ T cells from PBMCs. The source of these receptors is a human donor with Susac syndrome.

The chain links TRBV4-2 to TRBJ2-7; D is perhaps TRBD2 (5 bases). In germline, CDR1 is LGHNA, CDR2 YNFKEQ. The CDR3 covers 13 residues. The V and J ends lost 0 bases and 6 bases respectively, with 9 bases between them. CDR3 sequence: CASSQDRGSEQYF. In nucleotides, the CDR3 is TGTGCCAGCAGCCAAGACAGAGGGAGCGAGCAGTACTTC.

The chain combines TRBV7-3 with TRBJ2-7, with 7 bases that match TRBD1. Germline assignment: CDR1 SGHTA and CDR2 FQGTGA. Trimming at V came to 5 bases and at J to 0 bases, leaving 4 bases not matched to a gene. CDR3 length equals 14 residues. In nucleotides, the CDR3 is TGTGCCAGCAGCCGGGACAGCCTCTCCTACGAGCAGTACTTC. Its protein is CASSRDSLSYEQYF. Full variable domain (remainder filled in from reference TRBV7-3 and TRBJ2-7): GAGVSQTPSNKVTEKGKYVELRCDPISGHTALYWYRQSLGQGPEFLIYFQGTGAADDSGLPNDRFFAVRPEGSVSTLKIQRTERGDSAVYLCASSRDSLSYEQYFGPGTRLTVT.

The chain uses TRBV5-6 and TRBJ2-1; 7 bases match TRBD1. Losses at the gene ends were 0 bases for V and 2 bases for J; bases not matched to a gene: 2. The germline V gene encodes CDR1 SGHDT and CDR2 YYEEEE. The CDR3 consists of 15 residues. CDR3 region: CASSLVQGAYNEQFF. The CDR3 coding sequence is TGTGCCAGCAGCTTGGTCCAGGGGGCCTACAATGAGCAGTTCTTC.

This chain uses TRBV2 with TRBJ2-3; 9 nucleotides align to TRBD2. The CDR3 totals 15 residues. CDR1 is SNHLY and CDR2 is FYNNEI in the germline V gene. The V and J ends lost 8 bases and 1 base, in that order; junction bases with no gene match: 7. The CDR3 here is CASAAGLAGTDTQYF. The CDR3 nucleotides are TGTGCCAGCGCCGCGGGACTAGCCGGCACAGATACGCAGTATTTT.

The rearrangement uses TRBV1 and TRBJ1-1. TRBV1 is tagged as a pseudogene. The CDR3 length is 18 residues. The CDR3 protein is CTSSHTENIQKSNTEAFF. As DNA, the CDR3 is TGCACCAGCAGCCACACGGAAAACATACAGAAGTCGAACACTGAAGCTTTCTTT.

The chain carries TRBV2 and TRBJ2-5, with D perhaps assigned TRBD1 or TRBD2 (5 bases each). Germline CDR1 is SNHLY and CDR2 is FYNNEI. V lost 9 bases and J 7 bases, leaving 21 bases between the germline ends. CDR3 length: 14 residues. CDR3 DNA: TGTGCCAGTTCTCCCGGGGCGGGCCAAAGGACCCAGTACTTC. It is translated as CASSPGAGQRTQYF.

The genes are TRBV12-3 or TRBV12-4 and TRBJ2-1; either TRBD1 or TRBD2 may supply D (7 bases each). The length of the CDR3 is 15 residues. Trimming stripped 7 bases from V and 6 bases from J, with 19 bases between. The CDR3 protein is CASIRQGPGGNEQFF. In DNA, the CDR3 is TGTGCCAGCATCCGACAGGGCCCGGGGGGCAATGAGCAGTTCTTC.

This sequence joins TRBV14 and TRBJ2-1, with 8 bases matching TRBD1. Trimming at V came to 1 base and at J to 5 bases, leaving 4 bases not matched to a gene. Per the germline V gene, CDR1 is SGHDN and CDR2 is FVKESK. There are 15 residues in the CDR3. The CDR3 DNA is TGTGCCAGCAGCCAAGGGACAGGGCTGGACAATGAGCAGTTCTTC. Encoded protein: CASSQGTGLDNEQFF.

The chain is built from TRBV12-3 or TRBV12-4 and TRBJ2-7; 7 bases align to TRBD1. The CDR3 totals 12 residues. The junction had 7 bases not matched to a gene; V was cut back by 7 bases and J by 7 bases. The CDR3 is CASMAETGEQYF. DNA for the CDR3: TGTGCCAGCATGGCAGAGACAGGGGAGCAGTACTTC.

The gene calls are TRBV4-2 and TRBJ2-7; D possibly uses TRBD1 or TRBD2 (5 bases each). Germline V lookup: CDR1 LGHNA, CDR2 YNFKEQ. The CDR3 totals 15 residues. V lost 4 bases to trimming and J lost 5 bases, with 18 bases between them. CDR3 amino acids: CASSPLGRQGNEQYF. CDR3 nucleotide sequence: TGTGCCAGCAGCCCCCTGGGACGCCAGGGCAACGAGCAGTACTTC.

The chain is built from TRBV20-1 and TRBJ1-6; D is unresolved. CDR1 is DFQATT and CDR2 is SNEGSKA in the germline V gene (reference sequence). V was pared by 5 bases and J by 8 bases, with 7 bases between. CDR3 size: 11 residues. CDR3 nucleotides: TGCAGTGCTGGCATGGATTCACCCCTCCACTTT. Translated: CSAGMDSPLHF.

The chain is built from TRBV5-1 and TRBJ1-2; D perhaps matches TRBD1 (5 bases). Germline-derived CDR1 and CDR2 are SGHRS and YFSETQ. The V end lost 0 bases, the J end lost 4 bases, and 10 bases lay between the germline ends. The CDR3 is 14 residues long. The CDR3 loop reads CASSLVAGGYGYTF. The CDR3 DNA sequence: TGCGCCAGCAGCTTGGTTGCGGGGGGCTATGGCTACACCTTC.

The chain carries TRBV6-5 and TRBJ2-1, with D perhaps matching TRBD2 (5 bases). Germline V gives CDR1 MNHEY, CDR2 SVGAGI. The CDR3 totals 13 residues. V lost 6 bases and J 7 bases, leaving 13 bases between the germline ends. The CDR3 region has the DNA TGTGCCAGCAGGAGGCCAGGAGGAAATGAGCAGTTCTTC. Translating gives CASRRPGGNEQFF.

V and J are TRBV20-1 and TRBJ2-3; 7 nucleotides agree with TRBD1. The CDR3 is made up of 15 amino acids. Germline assignment: CDR1 DFQATT and CDR2 SNEGSKA (reference sequence). Losses at the gene ends were 1 base for V and 7 bases for J; bases not matched to a gene: 11. CDR3 residues: CSARAVQGKGNTQYF. CDR3 DNA: TGCAGTGCTAGAGCGGTACAGGGGAAGGGGAATACGCAGTATTTT.

V and J are TRBV9 and TRBJ2-7, with TRBD1 identical over 9 bases. J was trimmed by 6 bases and V by 0 bases; bases with no gene match: 4. CDR1 is SGDLS, CDR2 YYNGEE, per germline. The CDR3 spans 14 residues. CDR3: CASSVGGTGSEQYF. The CDR3 DNA is TGTGCCAGCAGCGTAGGTGGGACAGGGAGCGAGCAGTACTTC.

This sequence joins TRBV12-3 or TRBV12-4 and TRBJ2-7; 16 nucleotides line up with TRBD2. There are 16 residues in the CDR3. V gave up 6 bases and J gave up 6 bases; unmatched junction bases: 8. The CDR3 nucleotides are TGTGCCAGCAGGACCTCCGGGACTAGCGGGGGGGTCGAGCAGTACTTC. Translating gives CASRTSGTSGGVEQYF.

This sequence joins TRBV7-3 and TRBJ2-1, with D uncertain. CDR1 is SGHTA, CDR2 FQGTGA, per germline. This CDR3 is 12 amino acids long. V was cut by 3 bases and J by 12 bases, with 12 bases left in between. The CDR3 sequence is CASSLVLGLQFF. The CDR3 region has the DNA TGTGCCAGCAGCTTGGTGTTGGGGTTGCAGTTCTTC.

The V gene is TRBV5-4, the J gene TRBJ2-5, with 9 positions matching TRBD2. After removal of 0 bases from V and 6 bases from J, the junction contained 3 bases not matched to a gene. CDR1 is SGHNT and CDR2 is YYREEE in the germline V gene (reference sequence). The CDR3 extends over 14 amino acids. The CDR3 DNA follows: TGTGCCAGCAGCTTGGGCGGGGGGGAGAAGACCCAGTACTTC. This sequence encodes CASSLGGGEKTQYF. Full variable domain (outside the CDR3, taken from reference TRBV5-4 and TRBJ2-5): ETGVTQSPTHLIKTRGQQVTLRCSSQSGHNTVSWYQQALGQGPQFIFQYYREEENGRGNFPPRFSGLQFPNYSSELNVNALELDDSALYLCASSLGGGEKTQYFGPGTRLLVL.

V and J are TRBV13 and TRBJ2-3; the D call may be TRBD1 or TRBD2 (5 bases each). The CDR3 spans 15 residues. Trimming pared 0 bases from V and 4 bases from J, leaving 11 bases between. CDR1 and CDR2 (germline): PRHDT, FYEKMQ (reference sequence). CDR3 sequence reads: CASSLGRGSADTQYF. The CDR3 region has the DNA TGTGCCAGCAGCTTAGGGAGGGGCTCGGCAGATACGCAGTATTTT. Supplemented by reference TRBV13 and TRBJ2-3, the full variable domain reads AAGVIQSPRHLIKEKRETATLKCYPIPRHDTVYWYQQGPGQDPQFLISFYEKMQSDKGSIPDRFSAQQFSDYHSELNMSSLELGDSALYFCASSLGRGSADTQYFGPGTRLTVL.

The genes are TRBV5-1 and TRBJ2-1, with TRBD1 identical over 8 bases. V was clipped by 6 bases and J by 7 bases; unmatched bases: 12. The germline gives CDR1 SGHRS, CDR2 YFSETQ. The CDR3 consists of 15 residues. The CDR3 sequence is CASTPDRGLGNEQFF. In DNA form, the CDR3 reads TGCGCCAGCACACCCGACAGGGGACTTGGGAATGAGCAGTTCTTC. The complete variable domain, with remaining parts taken from reference TRBV5-1 and TRBJ2-1, reads KAGVTQTPRYLIKTRGQQVTLSCSPISGHRSVSWYQQTPGQGLQFLFEYFSETQRNKGNFPGRFSGRQFSNSRSEMNVSTLELGDSALYLCASTPDRGLGNEQFFGPGTRLTVL.

The gene calls are TRBV9 and TRBJ2-3, with D unresolved. The CDR3 covers 14 residues. Trimming took 0 bases from V and 2 from J, leaving 7 bases between them. Germline CDR1 reads SGDLS; CDR2 reads YYNGEE. Here the CDR3 DNA reads TGTGCCAGCAGCGTAGGAATACACACAGATACGCAGTATTTT. Amino acids: CASSVGIHTDTQYF.

The J gene is TRBJ1-2, the V gene TRBV3-1; D not certain. The CDR3 extends over 14 amino acids. The V gene's germline CDR1 is LGHDT and CDR2 YNNKEL (reference sequence). V was trimmed by 4 bases and J by 0 bases, leaving 9 bases between them. The CDR3: CASSPTGANYGYTF. CDR3 nucleotide sequence: TGTGCCAGCAGCCCGACCGGAGCTAACTATGGCTACACCTTC.

V and J are TRBV12-3 or TRBV12-4 and TRBJ2-7; D tentatively fits TRBD1 or TRBD2 (5 bases each). Trimming removed 7 bases from V and 6 bases from J, with 13 bases in between. The CDR3 has 12 amino acids. CDR3 sequence: CASIGTSLEQYF. CDR3 bases: TGTGCCAGCATCGGGACCTCCCTCGAGCAGTACTTC.

This clonotype was seen only once. V gene TRBV2 combines with J gene TRBJ2-2; 8 bases fit TRBD1. Germline values: CDR1 SNHLY, CDR2 FYNNEI. The CDR3 sequence is 14 residues long. V lost 7 bases, J lost 5 bases, and 6 bases stayed unmatched. Here the CDR3 reads CASTGTGGTGELFF. The DNA of the CDR3 is TGTGCCAGCACCGGAACAGGGGGGACCGGGGAGCTGTTTTTT.

In its sample, this clonotype was seen once. This chain joins TRBV20-1 and TRBJ2-6, with 9 bases identical to TRBD1. This CDR3 spans 16 amino acids. After removal of 6 bases from V and 0 bases from J, the junction contained 6 bases not matched to a gene. The V gene's germline CDR1 is DFQATT and CDR2 SNEGSKA (reference sequence). The CDR3 protein is CSAQTTGGSGANVLTF. In nucleotides, the CDR3 is TGCAGTGCCCAGACGACAGGGGGCTCTGGGGCCAACGTCCTGACTTTC.

This clonotype appeared once. The CDR3 region is CASSLDRAQLFF. The CDR3 bases are TGTGCCAGCAGCTTGGACAGGGCGCAACTGTTTTTT. The chain is built from TRBV7-9 and TRBJ1-4; TRBD1 agrees at 8 bases. The CDR3 loop spans 12 amino acids. Unmatched junction bases numbered 3, after V lost 3 bases and J lost 12 bases. Germline V gene sequence: CDR1 SEHNR, CDR2 FQNEAQ (reference sequence).